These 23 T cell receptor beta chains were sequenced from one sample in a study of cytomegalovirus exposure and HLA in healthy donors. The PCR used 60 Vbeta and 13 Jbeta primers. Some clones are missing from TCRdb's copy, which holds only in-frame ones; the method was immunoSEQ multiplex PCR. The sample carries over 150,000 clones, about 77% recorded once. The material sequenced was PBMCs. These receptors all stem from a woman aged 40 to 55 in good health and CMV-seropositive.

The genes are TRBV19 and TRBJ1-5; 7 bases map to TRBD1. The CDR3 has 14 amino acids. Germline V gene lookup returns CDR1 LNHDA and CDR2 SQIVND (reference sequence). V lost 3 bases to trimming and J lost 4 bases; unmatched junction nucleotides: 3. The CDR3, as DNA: TGTGCCAGTAGTATCCAGGGGGATAATCAGCCCCAGCATTTT. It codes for CASSIQGDNQPQHF. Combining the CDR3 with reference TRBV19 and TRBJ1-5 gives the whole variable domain DGGITQSPKYLFRKEGQNVTLSCEQNLNHDAMYWYRQDPGQGLRLIYYSQIVNDFQKGDIAEGYSVSREKKESFPLTVTSAQKNPTAFYLCASSIQGDNQPQHFGDGTRLSIL.

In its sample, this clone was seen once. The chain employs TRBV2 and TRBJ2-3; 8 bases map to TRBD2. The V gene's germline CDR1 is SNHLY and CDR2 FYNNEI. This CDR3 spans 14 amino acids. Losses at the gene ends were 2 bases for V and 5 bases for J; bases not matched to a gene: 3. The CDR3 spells CASSERLAQDTQYF. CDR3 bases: TGTGCCAGCAGTGAACGACTAGCGCAAGATACGCAGTATTTT.

The CDR3 DNA sequence: TGTGCCAGCAGTCTACCCGGGGTTGCGCAGTACTTC. Its translation is CASSLPGVAQYF. The gene calls are TRBV5-6 and TRBJ2-7; weak D call: TRBD2 (5 bases). The CDR3 is 12 amino acids. Trimming stripped 5 bases from V and 9 bases from J, with 15 bases between. Germline V gene lookup returns CDR1 SGHDT and CDR2 YYEEEE.

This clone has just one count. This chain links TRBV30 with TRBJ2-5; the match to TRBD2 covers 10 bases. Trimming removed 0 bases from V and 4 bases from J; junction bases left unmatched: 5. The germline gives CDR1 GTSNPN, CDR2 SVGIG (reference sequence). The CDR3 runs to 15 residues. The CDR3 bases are TGTGCCTGGAGTGTGGCTAGCGGGAGCGGAGAGACCCAGTACTTC. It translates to CAWSVASGSGETQYF. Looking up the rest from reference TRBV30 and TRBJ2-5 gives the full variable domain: SQTIHQWPATLVQPVGSPLSLECTVEGTSNPNLYWYRQAAGRGLQLLFYSVGIGQISSEVPQNLSASRPQDRQFILSSKKLLLSDSGFYLCAWSVASGSGETQYFGPGTRLLVL.

As DNA, the CDR3 is TGTGCCAGCAGCCAAGGTTTTAGCGGGATGGTGGAGACCCAGTACTTC. Translated: CASSQGFSGMVETQYF. This chain joins TRBV14 and TRBJ2-5; TRBD2 agrees at 8 bases. CDR1 is SGHDN, CDR2 FVKESK, per germline. CDR3 size: 16 residues. Trimming cost V 1 base and J 5 bases; bases outside gene matches: 9.

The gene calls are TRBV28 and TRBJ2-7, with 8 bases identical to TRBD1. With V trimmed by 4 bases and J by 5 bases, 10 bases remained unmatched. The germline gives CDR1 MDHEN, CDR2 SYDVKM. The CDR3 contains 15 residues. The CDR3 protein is CASSSPTGVANEQYF. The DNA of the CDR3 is TGTGCCAGCAGTTCGCCGACAGGGGTGGCGAACGAGCAGTACTTC.

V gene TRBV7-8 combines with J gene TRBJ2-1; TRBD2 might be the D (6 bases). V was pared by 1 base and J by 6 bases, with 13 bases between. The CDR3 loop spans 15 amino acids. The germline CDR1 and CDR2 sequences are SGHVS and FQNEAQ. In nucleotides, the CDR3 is TGTGCCAGCAGCTTAGGGGCGGGGCCGCGCAATGAGCAGTTCTTC. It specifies CASSLGAGPRNEQFF.

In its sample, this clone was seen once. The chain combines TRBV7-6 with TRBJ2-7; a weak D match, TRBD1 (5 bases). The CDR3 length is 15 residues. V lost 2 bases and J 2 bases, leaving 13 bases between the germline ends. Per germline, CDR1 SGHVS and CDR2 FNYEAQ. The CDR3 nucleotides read TGTGCCAGCAGCTTAAACCCTGACAGAACCTACGAGCAGTACTTC. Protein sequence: CASSLNPDRTYEQYF.

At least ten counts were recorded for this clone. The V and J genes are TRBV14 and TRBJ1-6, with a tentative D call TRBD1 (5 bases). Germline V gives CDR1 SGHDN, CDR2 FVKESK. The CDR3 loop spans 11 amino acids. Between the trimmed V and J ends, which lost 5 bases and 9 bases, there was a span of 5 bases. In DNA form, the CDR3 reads TGTGCCAGCAGCAGGGGTTCACCCCTCCACTTT. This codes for CASSRGSPLHF.

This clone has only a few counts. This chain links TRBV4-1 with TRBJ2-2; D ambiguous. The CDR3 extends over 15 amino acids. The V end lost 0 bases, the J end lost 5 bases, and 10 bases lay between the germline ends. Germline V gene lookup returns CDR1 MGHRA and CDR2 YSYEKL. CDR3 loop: CASSQDLVTTGELFF. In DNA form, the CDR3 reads TGCGCCAGCAGCCAAGATCTGGTCACTACCGGGGAGCTGTTTTTT.

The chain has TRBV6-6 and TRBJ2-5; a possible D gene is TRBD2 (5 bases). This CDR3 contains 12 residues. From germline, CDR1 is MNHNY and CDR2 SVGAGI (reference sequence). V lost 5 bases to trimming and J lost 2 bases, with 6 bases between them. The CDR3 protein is CASSEGQETQYF. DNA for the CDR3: TGTGCCAGCAGTGAGGGACAAGAGACCCAGTACTTC.

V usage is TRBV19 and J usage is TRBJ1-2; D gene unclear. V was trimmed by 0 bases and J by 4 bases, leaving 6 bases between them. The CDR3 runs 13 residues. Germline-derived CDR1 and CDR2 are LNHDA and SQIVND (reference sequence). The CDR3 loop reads CASSIDRIYGYTF. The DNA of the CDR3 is TGTGCCAGTAGTATAGACAGGATCTATGGCTACACCTTC.

CDR3 in DNA: TGTGCCAGTAATACAGGGCGCACCGGGGAGCTGTTTTTT. Translation: CASNTGRTGELFF. The genes are TRBV19 and TRBJ2-2, with TRBD1 as a possible D gene (6 bases). CDR3 length equals 13 residues. The germline V gene encodes CDR1 LNHDA and CDR2 SQIVND (reference sequence). V lost 7 bases to trimming and J lost 4 bases, with 10 bases between them.

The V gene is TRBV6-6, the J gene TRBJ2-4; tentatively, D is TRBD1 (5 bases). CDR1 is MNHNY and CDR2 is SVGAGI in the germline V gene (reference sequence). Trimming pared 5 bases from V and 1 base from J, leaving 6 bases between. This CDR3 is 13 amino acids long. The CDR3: CASSGHAKNIQYF. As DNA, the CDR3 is TGTGCCAGCAGTGGACACGCCAAAAACATTCAGTACTTC.

The CDR3 DNA sequence: TGTGCCAGCTCAACTCGGACGGGAGGGAACACTGAAGCTTTCTTT. This translates into CASSTRTGGNTEAFF. The V and J genes are TRBV18 and TRBJ1-1; D ambiguous. CDR3 size: 15 residues. Trimming removed 5 bases from V and 1 base from J, with 14 bases in between. Germline V gene data show CDR1 as KGHSH and CDR2 as LQKENI.

The CDR3: CASSIRTSGTNTGELFF. DNA for the CDR3: TGTGCCAGCAGCATTAGGACTAGCGGAACGAACACCGGGGAGCTGTTTTTT. The chain combines TRBV5-4 with TRBJ2-2; 10 nucleotides line up with TRBD2. The J segment lost 0 bases and the V segment lost 4 bases, leaving 6 bases of the junction unmatched. The CDR3 length is 17 residues. CDR1 and CDR2 (germline): SGHNT, YYREEE (reference sequence).

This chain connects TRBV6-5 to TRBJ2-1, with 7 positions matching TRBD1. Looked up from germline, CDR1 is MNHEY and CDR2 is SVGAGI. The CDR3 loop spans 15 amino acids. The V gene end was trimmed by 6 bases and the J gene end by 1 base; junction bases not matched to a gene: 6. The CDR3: CASRRTGASYNEQFF. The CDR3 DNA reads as TGTGCCAGCAGGAGGACAGGTGCTTCCTACAATGAGCAGTTCTTC.

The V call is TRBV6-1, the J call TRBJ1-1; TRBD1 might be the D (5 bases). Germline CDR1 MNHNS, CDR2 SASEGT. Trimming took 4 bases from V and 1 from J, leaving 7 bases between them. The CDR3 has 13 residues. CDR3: CASSVQGNTEAFF. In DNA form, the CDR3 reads TGTGCCAGCAGTGTTCAGGGGAACACTGAAGCTTTCTTT.

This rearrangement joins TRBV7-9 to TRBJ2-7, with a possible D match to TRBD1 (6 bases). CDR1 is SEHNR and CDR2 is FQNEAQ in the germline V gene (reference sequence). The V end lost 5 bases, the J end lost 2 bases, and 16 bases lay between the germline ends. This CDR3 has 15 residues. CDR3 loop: CASSLSVTGAYEQYF. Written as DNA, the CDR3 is TGTGCCAGCAGCCTCAGTGTGACAGGAGCCTACGAGCAGTACTTC.

The CDR3 sequence is CASSLGTRGKDEQFF. In DNA, the CDR3 is TGTGCCAGCAGCTTAGGGACCAGGGGGAAGGATGAGCAGTTCTTC. The chain joins TRBV11-3 to TRBJ2-1; 7 nucleotides match TRBD1. This CDR3 has 15 amino acids. Germline trimming cut 1 base from V and 8 bases from J; bases unmatched to any gene: 8. CDR1 and CDR2 from the germline V gene are SGHNT and YENEEA.

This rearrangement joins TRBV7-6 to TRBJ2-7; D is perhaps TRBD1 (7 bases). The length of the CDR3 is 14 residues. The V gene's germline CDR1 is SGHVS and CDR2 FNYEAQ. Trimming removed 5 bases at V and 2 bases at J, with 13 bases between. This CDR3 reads CASSPRDSTYEQYF. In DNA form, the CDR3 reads TGTGCCAGCAGCCCGCGGGACAGCACCTACGAGCAGTACTTC.

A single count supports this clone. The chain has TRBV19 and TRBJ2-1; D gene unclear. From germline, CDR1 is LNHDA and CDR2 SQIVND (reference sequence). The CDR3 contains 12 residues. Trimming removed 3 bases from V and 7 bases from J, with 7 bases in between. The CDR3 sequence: CASSMMQNEQFF. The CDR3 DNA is TGTGCCAGTAGTATGATGCAGAATGAGCAGTTCTTC.

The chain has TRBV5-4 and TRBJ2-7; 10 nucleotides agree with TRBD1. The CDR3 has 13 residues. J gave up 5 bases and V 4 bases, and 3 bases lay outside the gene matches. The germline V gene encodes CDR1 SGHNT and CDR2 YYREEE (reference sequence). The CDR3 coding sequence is TGTGCCAGCAGCCGGGACAGGGGAAACGAGCAGTACTTC. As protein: CASSRDRGNEQYF.